This T cell receptor (beta chain) stems from a study of shared clonotypes between healthy human individuals. Whole-study results and caveats: Owing to a small donor count, the genetic and exposure-history diversity represented was limited.

With respect to this clone: What it recognizes is unknown.

All participating donors were Caucasian adults from Nashville, Tennessee. When samples were unsorted, roughly 81 million PBMCs were used for genomic DNA. Once extracted for a subset, genomic DNA was divided evenly among several immunoSEQ plates. TCRdb's copy holds only in-frame clones and misses some; the assay was immunoSEQ multiplex PCR. This table holds about half a million clones, almost 80% found once. Germline CDR1 and CDR2: SGHNT and YYREEE (reference sequence). The CDR3 sequence is 13 residues long. The V end was cut by 0 bases, the J end by 8 bases, with 11 bases between. The genes are TRBV5-4 and TRBJ1-2; maybe TRBD1 (6 bases). The TCR originated in a woman in her thirties or forties in good health. Some clones in this sample may be carry-over from other donors' samples. The sequenced sample was PBMCs. The CDR3: CASSLVAGEGYTF. The CDR3 nucleotides read TGTGCCAGCAGCTTGGTGGCAGGGGAAGGCTACACCTTC.